The T cell receptor beta chain under discussion was sequenced for a study of blood T cell repertoires in COVID-19. Profiled with immunoSEQ multiplex PCR; TCRdb holds only in-frame clones, not every one. In the table there are about half a million clones, 80% to 90% of which are singletons. From germline, CDR1 is SEHNR and CDR2 FQNEAQ (reference sequence). Germline trimming cut 5 bases from V and 6 bases from J; bases unmatched to any gene: 7. CDR3 length: 14 residues. The specimen sequenced was peripheral blood. This chain connects TRBV7-9 to TRBJ1-2, with 9 nucleotides matching TRBD1. This clonotype was sampled from a human donor in a cohort sampled during active COVID-19. The CDR3 spells CASSERQGVDGYTF. DNA for the CDR3: TGTGCCAGCAGCGAGCGACAGGGGGTGGATGGCTACACCTTC.